This entry is about one TCR beta chain. This sample was taken from a study of cytomegalovirus exposure and HLA in healthy donors. CDR3 length: 13 amino acids. V lost 4 bases and J 2 bases, leaving 8 bases between the germline ends. Looked up from germline, CDR1 is SGHVS and CDR2 is FNYEAQ. The assay was immunoSEQ multiplex PCR, and TCRdb's table has in-frame clones only and misses some. The sample records 150,000 to 180,000 clones, about 86% being singletons. V is TRBV7-6 and J is TRBJ1-1; D possibly corresponds to TRBD1 (5 bases). Sequencing was done on a sample of PBMCs. The sequence was obtained from a human donor in good health. The CDR3 region has the DNA TGTGCCAGCAGCTCGGGACTTAACACTGAAGCTTTCTTT. The encoded protein is CASSSGLNTEAFF.